The clone carrying this T cell receptor (beta chain) is classed as medium-sized. CDR3 length: 17 residues. Looked up from germline, CDR1 is SGHAT and CDR2 is FQNNGV. V dropped 4 bases and J dropped 7; count of bases not matched to a gene: 7. The data were taken from a study of immune characterization of retroperitoneal liposarcoma. TCRdb reprocessed the PCR reads with MiXCR, giving one entry per CDR3 protein. The repertoire holds around 5,000 distinct CDR3 sequences, with around 30% as singletons. The sequenced material came from tumor tissue. This TCR was sampled from a female donor with retroperitoneal liposarcoma. The chain employs TRBV11-2 and TRBJ2-1, with TRBD2 matching 16 bases. CDR3 amino acids: CASSSGRGLAGGNEQFF. The CDR3 bases are TGTGCCAGCAGCTCGGGAAGGGGACTAGCGGGAGGGAATGAGCAGTTCTTC. The complete variable domain, with remaining parts taken from reference TRBV11-2 and TRBJ2-1, reads EAGVAQSPRYKIIEKRQSVAFWCNPISGHATLYWYQQILGQGPKLLIQFQNNGVVDDSQLPKDRFSAERLKGVDSTLKIQPAKLEDSAVYLCASSSGRGLAGGNEQFFGPGTRLTVL.